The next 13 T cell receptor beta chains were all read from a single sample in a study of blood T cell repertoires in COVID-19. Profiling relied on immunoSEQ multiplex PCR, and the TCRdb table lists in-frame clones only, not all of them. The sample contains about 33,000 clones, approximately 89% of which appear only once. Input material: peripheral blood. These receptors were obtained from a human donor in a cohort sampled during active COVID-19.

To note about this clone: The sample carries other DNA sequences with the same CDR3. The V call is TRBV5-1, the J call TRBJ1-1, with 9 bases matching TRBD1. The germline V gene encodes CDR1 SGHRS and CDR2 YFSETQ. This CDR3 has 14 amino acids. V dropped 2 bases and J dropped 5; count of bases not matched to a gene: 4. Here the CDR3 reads CASSLTGGGTEAFF. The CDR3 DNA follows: TGCGCCAGCAGCTTAACAGGGGGCGGGACTGAAGCTTTCTTT.

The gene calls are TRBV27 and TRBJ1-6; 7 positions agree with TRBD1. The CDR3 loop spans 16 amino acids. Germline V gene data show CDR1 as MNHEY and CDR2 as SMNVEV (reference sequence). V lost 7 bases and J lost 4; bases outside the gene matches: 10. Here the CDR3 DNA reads TGTGCCAGCACACTAGGACAGGAGAATTATAATTCACCCCTCCACTTT. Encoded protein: CASTLGQENYNSPLHF.

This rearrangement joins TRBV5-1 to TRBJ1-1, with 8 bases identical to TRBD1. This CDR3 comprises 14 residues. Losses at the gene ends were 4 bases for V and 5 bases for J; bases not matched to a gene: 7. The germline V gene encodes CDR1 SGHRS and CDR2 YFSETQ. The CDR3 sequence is CASSDHRGRTEAFF. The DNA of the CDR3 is TGCGCCAGCAGCGATCACAGGGGGAGGACTGAAGCTTTCTTT.

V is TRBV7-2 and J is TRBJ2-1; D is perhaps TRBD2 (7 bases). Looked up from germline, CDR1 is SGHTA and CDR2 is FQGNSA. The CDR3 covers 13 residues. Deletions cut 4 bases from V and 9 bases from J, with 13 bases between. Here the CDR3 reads CASSYPGGLEQFF. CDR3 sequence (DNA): TGTGCCAGCAGCTACCCCGGGGGGCTTGAGCAGTTCTTC. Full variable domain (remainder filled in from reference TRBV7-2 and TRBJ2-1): GAGVSQSPSNKVTEKGKDVELRCDPISGHTALYWYRQSLGQGLEFLIYFQGNSAPDKSGLPSDRFSAERTGGSVSTLTIQRTQQEDSAVYLCASSYPGGLEQFFGPGTRLTVL.

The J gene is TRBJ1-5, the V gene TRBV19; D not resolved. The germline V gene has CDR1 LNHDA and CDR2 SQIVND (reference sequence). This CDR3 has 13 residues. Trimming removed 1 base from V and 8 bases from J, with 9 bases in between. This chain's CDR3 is CASSIVRLEPQHF. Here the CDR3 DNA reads TGTGCCAGTAGTATAGTCAGGCTGGAGCCCCAGCATTTT. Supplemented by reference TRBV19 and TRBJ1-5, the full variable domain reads DGGITQSPKYLFRKEGQNVTLSCEQNLNHDAMYWYRQDPGQGLRLIYYSQIVNDFQKGDIAEGYSVSREKKESFPLTVTSAQKNPTAFYLCASSIVRLEPQHFGDGTRLSIL.

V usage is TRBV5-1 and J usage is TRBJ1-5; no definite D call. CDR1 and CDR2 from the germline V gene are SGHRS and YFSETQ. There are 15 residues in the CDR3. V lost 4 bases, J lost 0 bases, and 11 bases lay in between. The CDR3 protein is CASSPEHGSNQPQHF. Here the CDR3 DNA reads TGCGCCAGCAGCCCTGAGCACGGTAGCAATCAGCCCCAGCATTTT.

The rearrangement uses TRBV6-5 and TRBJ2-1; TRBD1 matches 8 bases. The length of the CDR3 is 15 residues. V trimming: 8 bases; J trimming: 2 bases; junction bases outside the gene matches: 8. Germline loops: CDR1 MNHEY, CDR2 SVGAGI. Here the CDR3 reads CASGIDRGPYNEQFF. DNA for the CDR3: TGTGCCAGCGGGATCGACAGGGGACCCTACAATGAGCAGTTCTTC.

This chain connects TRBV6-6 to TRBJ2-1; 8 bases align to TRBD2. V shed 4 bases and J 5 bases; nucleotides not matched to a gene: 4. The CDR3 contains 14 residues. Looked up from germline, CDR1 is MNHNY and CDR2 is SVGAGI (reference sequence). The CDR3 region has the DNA TGTGCCAGCAGTTCCGGGACTAGAGACAATGAGCAGTTCTTC. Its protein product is CASSSGTRDNEQFF.

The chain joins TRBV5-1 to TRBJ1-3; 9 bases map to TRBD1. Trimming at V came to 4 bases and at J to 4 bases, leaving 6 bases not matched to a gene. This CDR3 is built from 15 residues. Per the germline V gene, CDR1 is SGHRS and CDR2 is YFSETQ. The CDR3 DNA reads TGCGCCAGCAGCCCCTCGGGACAGGGAGGAAACACCATATATTTT. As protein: CASSPSGQGGNTIYF. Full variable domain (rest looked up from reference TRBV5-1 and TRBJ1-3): KAGVTQTPRYLIKTRGQQVTLSCSPISGHRSVSWYQQTPGQGLQFLFEYFSETQRNKGNFPGRFSGRQFSNSRSEMNVSTLELGDSALYLCASSPSGQGGNTIYFGEGSWLTVV.

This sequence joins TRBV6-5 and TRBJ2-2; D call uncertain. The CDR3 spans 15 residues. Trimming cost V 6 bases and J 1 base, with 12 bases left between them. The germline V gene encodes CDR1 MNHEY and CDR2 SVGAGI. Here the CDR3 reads CASRTASVNTGELFF. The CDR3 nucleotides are TGTGCCAGCAGGACCGCCAGCGTGAACACCGGGGAGCTGTTTTTT.

The chain's CDR3 is CASSEEGTGFYGYTF. The CDR3 DNA reads as TGTGCCAGCAGTGAAGAGGGGACAGGGTTCTATGGCTACACCTTC. V gene TRBV6-1 combines with J gene TRBJ1-2; the match to TRBD1 covers 9 bases. Unmatched junction bases numbered 4, after V lost 1 base and J lost 4 bases. This CDR3 comprises 15 residues. Per the germline V gene, CDR1 is MNHNS and CDR2 is SASEGT.

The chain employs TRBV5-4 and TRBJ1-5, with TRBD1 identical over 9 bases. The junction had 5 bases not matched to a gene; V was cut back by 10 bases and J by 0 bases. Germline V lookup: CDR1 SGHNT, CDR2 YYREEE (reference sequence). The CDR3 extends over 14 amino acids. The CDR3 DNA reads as TGTGCCGGGGACAGGGAAAATAGCAATCAGCCCCAGCATTTT. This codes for CAGDRENSNQPQHF.

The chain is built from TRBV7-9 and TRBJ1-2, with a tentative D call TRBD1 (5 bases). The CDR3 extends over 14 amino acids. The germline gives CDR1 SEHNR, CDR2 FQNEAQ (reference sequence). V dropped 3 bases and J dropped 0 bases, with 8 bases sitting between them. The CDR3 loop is CASSFETANYGYTF. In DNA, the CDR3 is TGTGCCAGCAGCTTCGAGACAGCTAACTATGGCTACACCTTC.